Presented here are 9 T cell receptor beta chains from one specimen sequenced in a study of control samples from healthy donors and cancer patients (TCRdb year 2020). Libraries were made using the immunoSEQ multiplex PCR assay. TCRdb's version of the immuneACCESS table is confined to in-frame rearrangements and falls short of the full clone set. An unresolved V gene accounts for under half of the shortfall where checked; the remainder is of unknown origin. The sample table records 100,000 or so clones; roughly nine tenths of these occur just once. Jointly, the top ten make up roughly 1.3% of the sample. The sample comprised blood. The receptors come from a woman in her forties or fifties in good health.

J is TRBJ2-7 and V is TRBV27; D may be TRBD2 (6 bases). Germline V gene data show CDR1 as MNHEY and CDR2 as SMNVEV (reference sequence). This CDR3 region has 14 residues. V was cut by 3 bases and J by 6 bases, with 15 bases left in between. The CDR3 DNA follows: TGTGCCAGCAGTTTGGAACTAGCCGCCTCCGAGCAGTACTTC. Translation gives CASSLELAASEQYF.

The chain links TRBV29-1 to TRBJ2-5; D is perhaps TRBD1 (5 bases). Germline-derived CDR1 and CDR2 are SQVTM and ANQGSEA. Trimming cost V 1 base and J 7 bases, with 16 bases left between them. This CDR3 spans 14 amino acids. The CDR3 DNA follows: TGCAGCGTTGAAGTGGAGACAGCCTTGGGGACCCAGTACTTC. Translating gives CSVEVETALGTQYF.

The chain recombines TRBV4-1 with TRBJ1-6; D remains ambiguous. This CDR3 region has 14 residues. CDR1 is MGHRA and CDR2 is YSYEKL in the germline V gene. V gave up 0 bases and J gave up 10 bases, with 10 bases separating them. The CDR3 coding sequence is TGCGCCAGCAGCCAAGAAGAGCTGTTATCACCCCTCCACTTT. This codes for CASSQEELLSPLHF.

This clone showed up just once. This rearrangement joins TRBV7-3 to TRBJ1-3, with D possibly matching TRBD1 (6 bases). This CDR3 has 15 amino acids. CDR1 SGHTA and CDR2 FQGTGA come from the germline V gene. V was cut by 3 bases and J by 4 bases, with 13 bases left in between. DNA for the CDR3: TGTGCCAGCAGCTTGACCAGGGGCTGGGGAAACACCATATATTTT. The encoded protein is CASSLTRGWGNTIYF.

This chain connects TRBV7-9 to TRBJ2-1, with 14 bases identical to TRBD2. The CDR3 is made up of 15 amino acids. In germline, CDR1 is SEHNR, CDR2 FQNEAQ (reference sequence). Trimming cost V 4 bases and J 6 bases; bases outside gene matches: 2. The CDR3 DNA follows: TGTGCCAGCAGCTCGGGACTAGCGGGGGTCAATGAGCAGTTCTTC. Protein: CASSSGLAGVNEQFF.

This clone was picked up a small number of times. The rearrangement links TRBV12-5 to TRBJ1-1; no definite D call. Between the trimmed V and J ends, which lost 4 bases and 4 bases, there was a span of 7 bases. Germline V CDR1 and CDR2: LGHNT, FRNRAP. The CDR3 totals 12 residues. Here the CDR3 DNA reads TGTGCTAGTGGTTATTTCGGCACTGAAGCTTTCTTT. Residues: CASGYFGTEAFF.

V usage is TRBV5-6 and J usage is TRBJ2-1; D is uncertain. The CDR3 consists of 12 residues. The germline V gene encodes CDR1 SGHDT and CDR2 YYEEEE. The V end was cut by 4 bases, the J end by 8 bases, with 10 bases between. The CDR3 sequence: CASSLRWDEQFF. The DNA for the CDR3 is TGTGCCAGCAGCCTTCGATGGGATGAGCAGTTCTTC.

The chain employs TRBV19 and TRBJ1-5; 7 positions agree with TRBD1. This CDR3 is 19 amino acids long. V lost 9 bases and J lost 0; bases outside the gene matches: 20. Germline V lookup: CDR1 LNHDA, CDR2 SQIVND (reference sequence). CDR3 DNA: TGTGCCAGCTTACGGCTACAGGGGTCGGGCCTGTATAGCAATCAGCCCCAGCATTTT. This gives the protein CASLRLQGSGLYSNQPQHF.

The rearrangement uses TRBV7-2 and TRBJ1-1, with D perhaps matching TRBD1 (6 bases). This CDR3 comprises 14 residues. Trimming pared 5 bases from V and 2 bases from J, leaving 12 bases between. Germline-derived CDR1 and CDR2 are SGHTA and FQGNSA. CDR3 DNA: TGTGCCAGCAGCAAAACAGGGCCCAACACTGAAGCTTTCTTT. Translation gives CASSKTGPNTEAFF.